The 29 T cell receptor beta chains listed next were all sequenced from one sample in a study of Tregs in tolerant kidney transplant recipients. TCRdb's table, derived via immunoSEQ multiplex PCR, lists solely in-frame clones and lacks some. The data contain more than 95,000 clones, about 90% of them singletons. Sequencing used CD4+ T cells from blood. These receptors were taken from a human donor in good health.

The chain links TRBV5-6 to TRBJ2-5, with D hard to call. CDR3 length: 13 residues. Between the trimmed V and J ends, which lost 0 bases and 5 bases, there was a span of 8 bases. Germline V gene sequence: CDR1 SGHDT, CDR2 YYEEEE. In nucleotides, the CDR3 is TGTGCCAGCAGCTTGGGGCCGGATGAGACCCAGTACTTC. Protein: CASSLGPDETQYF.

This rearrangement joins TRBV6-4 to TRBJ1-2; maybe TRBD1 (5 bases). This CDR3 is built from 19 residues. V was trimmed by 2 bases and J by 4 bases, leaving 26 bases between them. Germline-derived CDR1 and CDR2 are MRHNA and SNTAGT. For the CDR3, the DNA is TGTGCCAGCAGTGACCAGGGCGGGACGGAAGGTACTCCCCGCTATGGCTACACCTTC. Translated, it gives CASSDQGGTEGTPRYGYTF.

The chain employs TRBV15 and TRBJ2-7; the D call may be TRBD1 or TRBD2 (5 bases each). CDR3 size: 16 residues. CDR1 and CDR2 (germline): LNHNV, YYDKDF (reference sequence). V was trimmed by 0 bases and J by 0 bases, leaving 12 bases between them. CDR3: CATSREYAGTSYEQYF. The CDR3 coding sequence is TGTGCCACCAGCAGAGAATACGCCGGGACCTCCTACGAGCAGTACTTC. Filled out from reference TRBV15 and TRBJ2-7, the complete variable domain reads DAMVIQNPRYQVTQFGKPVTLSCSQTLNHNVMYWYQQKSSQAPKLLFHYYDKDFNNEADTPDNFQSRRPNTSFCFLDIRSPGLGDTAMYLCATSREYAGTSYEQYFGPGTRLTVT.

About this clone itself: A junction end diverges from the germline sequence, so it may reflect a read error. The genes are TRBV7-7 and TRBJ2-5; no clear D. CDR1 and CDR2 (germline): SSHAT, FNYEAQ (reference sequence). This CDR3 has 15 amino acids. CDR3 in amino acids: CASSLSPQLGETQYF. As DNA, the CDR3 is TGTGCTAGCAGCTTAAGTCCCCAACTGGGGGAGACCCAGTACTTC.

The chain carries TRBV19 and TRBJ2-7; weak D call: TRBD1 (6 bases). V shed 3 bases and J shed 6 bases, with 15 bases lying between them. This CDR3 comprises 14 residues. Germline assignment: CDR1 LNHDA and CDR2 SQIVND (reference sequence). This CDR3 reads CASSMGTLFFEQYF. CDR3 sequence (DNA): TGTGCCAGTAGTATGGGGACACTATTCTTCGAGCAGTACTTC.

The DNA of the CDR3 is TGTGCCAGCAGCTTTTCGGGACTACCACCTTACAATGAGCAGTTCTTC. Translated: CASSFSGLPPYNEQFF. The chain combines TRBV7-3 with TRBJ2-1; the match to TRBD2 covers 7 bases. The V and J ends lost 3 bases and 4 bases, in that order; junction bases with no gene match: 9. Germline CDR1 is SGHTA and CDR2 is FQGTGA. The CDR3 totals 16 residues. The complete variable domain, with remaining parts taken from reference TRBV7-3 and TRBJ2-1, reads GAGVSQTPSNKVTEKGKYVELRCDPISGHTALYWYRQSLGQGPEFLIYFQGTGAADDSGLPNDRFFAVRPEGSVSTLKIQRTERGDSAVYLCASSFSGLPPYNEQFFGPGTRLTVL.

This clone appeared a single time. CDR3 loop: CGGGAFEQFF. The CDR3 DNA is TGTGGCGGGGGGGCGTTTGAGCAGTTCTTC. The gene calls are TRBV7-7 and TRBJ2-1; 9 bases align to TRBD2. The CDR3 has 10 residues. Germline V gene sequence: CDR1 SSHAT, CDR2 FNYEAQ (reference sequence).

This clone came up once. This chain uses TRBV2 with TRBJ1-1, with TRBD1 matching over 7 bases. The germline gives CDR1 SNHLY, CDR2 FYNNEI. This CDR3 has 13 residues. J gave up 1 base and V 8 bases, and 4 bases lay outside the gene matches. The CDR3 region has the DNA TGTGCCAGCCAGGACAGGAGGAACACTGAAGCTTTCTTT. It specifies CASQDRRNTEAFF.

This chain links TRBV6-1 with TRBJ1-5; D call uncertain. From germline, CDR1 is MNHNS and CDR2 SASEGT. This CDR3 comprises 15 residues. Trimming took 8 bases from V and 0 from J, leaving 14 bases between them. The CDR3 DNA reads as TGTGCCAGCTCCACTGACCCCTATAGCAATCAGCCCCAGCATTTT. Its protein product is CASSTDPYSNQPQHF.

V usage is TRBV7-9 and J usage is TRBJ1-4, with 8 bases matching TRBD1. The CDR3 loop spans 16 amino acids. Germline CDR1 reads SEHNR; CDR2 reads FQNEAQ (reference sequence). V was pared by 5 bases and J by 4 bases, with 9 bases of the junction left unmatched. The CDR3 sequence: CASSVQGGIGNEKLFF. Written as DNA, the CDR3 is TGTGCCAGCAGCGTACAGGGGGGGATAGGTAATGAAAAACTGTTTTTT.

The chain uses TRBV19 and TRBJ2-1, with 9 bases matching TRBD1. The CDR3 is 15 amino acids. The ends lost 7 bases at V and 4 bases at J; junction bases unmatched: 8. Germline V gene data show CDR1 as LNHDA and CDR2 as SQIVND (reference sequence). For the CDR3, the DNA is TGTGCCAGTACCAGAGGACAGGGGATATACAATGAGCAGTTCTTC. Encoded protein: CASTRGQGIYNEQFF.

V usage is TRBV6-6 and J usage is TRBJ2-7; D is perhaps TRBD1 (8 bases). Germline CDR1 and CDR2: MNHNY and SVGAGI (reference sequence). The V and J ends lost 5 bases and 2 bases respectively, with 10 bases between them. The CDR3 spans 13 residues. DNA for the CDR3: TGTGCCAGCAGTACAGGGGGGGCCTACGAGCAGTACTTC. This gives the protein CASSTGGAYEQYF.

The genes are TRBV5-1 and TRBJ2-5; no definite D call. V was clipped by 5 bases and J by 2 bases, with 7 bases between them. The CDR3 has 12 amino acids. Per germline, CDR1 SGHRS and CDR2 YFSETQ. The DNA of the CDR3 is TGCGCCAGCAGTGAACAGCAAGAGACCCAGTACTTC. This sequence encodes CASSEQQETQYF.

V and J are TRBV19 and TRBJ1-1; no firm D call. Per germline, CDR1 LNHDA and CDR2 SQIVND (reference sequence). Between the trimmed V and J ends, which lost 6 bases and 6 bases, there was a span of 20 bases. This CDR3 has 15 amino acids. The CDR3 region is CASSPISSGSPEAFF. The CDR3 coding sequence is TGTGCCAGTAGCCCCATCTCGTCCGGGTCGCCTGAAGCTTTCTTT.

The V call is TRBV2, the J call TRBJ1-1; maybe TRBD1 (6 bases). Trimming removed 6 bases at V and 4 bases at J, with 12 bases between. CDR1 SNHLY and CDR2 FYNNEI come from the germline V gene. The CDR3 consists of 13 residues. This CDR3 is CASRYRESTEAFF. In nucleotides, the CDR3 is TGTGCCAGCAGATACAGGGAGTCCACTGAAGCTTTCTTT.

This chain uses TRBV19 with TRBJ2-2; D remains unclear. The CDR3 has 15 amino acids. V was pared by 5 bases and J by 1 base, with 11 bases between. CDR1 and CDR2 from the germline V gene are LNHDA and SQIVND (reference sequence). CDR3 sequence (DNA): TGTGCCAGTAGTTCGTACCCCGGGAACACCGGGGAGCTGTTTTTT. Protein: CASSSYPGNTGELFF. The complete variable domain, with remaining parts taken from reference TRBV19 and TRBJ2-2, reads DGGITQSPKYLFRKEGQNVTLSCEQNLNHDAMYWYRQDPGQGLRLIYYSQIVNDFQKGDIAEGYSVSREKKESFPLTVTSAQKNPTAFYLCASSSYPGNTGELFFGEGSRLTVL.

V usage is TRBV6-6 and J usage is TRBJ2-7; D gene unclear. The length of the CDR3 is 11 residues. Germline V gene data show CDR1 as MNHNY and CDR2 as SVGAGI (reference sequence). V lost 0 bases and J lost 7, with 4 bases in between. CDR3 amino acids: CASSYSGEQYF. The CDR3 nucleotides are TGTGCCAGCAGTTACTCTGGAGAGCAGTACTTC.

The gene calls are TRBV15 and TRBJ2-7, with TRBD1 matching 7 bases. Trimming removed 5 bases from V and 2 bases from J; junction bases left unmatched: 12. The CDR3 runs to 16 residues. CDR1 and CDR2 from the germline V gene are LNHNV and YYDKDF (reference sequence). CDR3 coding DNA: TGTGCCACCAGCTCCTCTTCCGGGACAGCAACCTACGAGCAGTACTTC. As protein: CATSSSSGTATYEQYF.

The chain recombines TRBV27 with TRBJ2-7; 8 nucleotides align to TRBD2. The V gene's germline CDR1 is MNHEY and CDR2 SMNVEV (reference sequence). There are 15 residues in the CDR3. Germline trimming cut 6 bases from V and 2 bases from J; bases unmatched to any gene: 9. The CDR3 sequence is CASRPFSGIAYEQYF. The CDR3 region has the DNA TGTGCCAGCAGGCCCTTTAGCGGGATCGCCTACGAGCAGTACTTC.

The chain uses TRBV9 and TRBJ1-6, with unresolved D. The CDR3 runs to 18 residues. Per germline, CDR1 SGDLS and CDR2 YYNGEE. V was pared by 4 bases and J by 9 bases, with 26 bases between. The CDR3 loop is CASSFEPFFLSSSSPLHF. DNA for the CDR3: TGTGCCAGCAGCTTCGAGCCATTTTTCCTATCCTCTTCTTCACCCCTCCACTTT.

This clone occurred once. The rearrangement uses TRBV15 and TRBJ2-2, with TRBD2 matching over 10 bases. V was clipped by 1 base and J by 7 bases; unmatched bases: 6. CDR3 length: 16 residues. Germline V gene lookup returns CDR1 LNHNV and CDR2 YYDKDF (reference sequence). The CDR3 spells CATSRGSGRAFGELFF. The CDR3 DNA reads TGTGCCACCAGCAGAGGGAGCGGGAGGGCCTTCGGGGAGCTGTTTTTT.

The CDR3: CASSSLGGNYEQYF. CDR3 nucleotides: TGTGCCAGCAGCTCCCTCGGCGGCAACTACGAGCAGTACTTC. The gene calls are TRBV7-2 and TRBJ2-7; no clear D gene. This CDR3 has 14 amino acids. Trimming left V 4 bases short and J 3 bases short, with 13 bases between. CDR1 SGHTA and CDR2 FQGNSA come from the germline V gene.

The J gene is TRBJ2-1, the V gene TRBV10-3; either TRBD1 or TRBD2 may fit D (5 bases each). Trimming removed 10 bases from V and 4 bases from J, with 20 bases in between. The CDR3 totals 15 residues. Germline values: CDR1 ENHRY, CDR2 SYGVKD. As DNA, the CDR3 is TGTGCCAGAAACCCGGGACCGCGAGATTACAATGAGCAGTTCTTC. Its protein is CARNPGPRDYNEQFF.

V and J are TRBV19 and TRBJ2-2, with D unclear. This CDR3 spans 18 amino acids. The V gene's germline CDR1 is LNHDA and CDR2 SQIVND (reference sequence). Trimming pared 4 bases from V and 2 bases from J, leaving 20 bases between. The CDR3 region is CASSTTPSGRQNTGELFF. The CDR3 bases are TGTGCCAGTAGTACGACCCCCTCCGGTAGACAAAACACCGGGGAGCTGTTTTTT.

The gene calls are TRBV5-1 and TRBJ2-5, with D perhaps given as TRBD1 or TRBD2 (6 bases each). With 4 bases removed from V and 4 bases from J, the gap between germline ends came to 20 bases. The germline gives CDR1 SGHRS, CDR2 YFSETQ. The CDR3 contains 16 residues. The CDR3 here is CASSVSGTKGGETQYF. In DNA form, the CDR3 reads TGCGCCAGCAGCGTTTCCGGGACAAAGGGGGGAGAGACCCAGTACTTC.

This chain joins TRBV2 and TRBJ2-7; 8 nucleotides match TRBD1. Germline CDR1 is SNHLY and CDR2 is FYNNEI. The CDR3 is 16 residues long. The V segment lost 7 bases and the J segment 0 bases; nucleotides outside the gene matches: 11. DNA of the CDR3: TGTGCCAGCAAGGTATCAGGGGGCGTAGACTCCTACGAGCAGTACTTC. Residues: CASKVSGGVDSYEQYF.

V usage is TRBV6-1 and J usage is TRBJ1-1; weak D call: TRBD1 (6 bases). This CDR3 is 15 amino acids long. Trimming stripped 6 bases from V and 1 base from J, with 15 bases between. Germline-derived CDR1 and CDR2 are MNHNS and SASEGT. This CDR3 is CASSDAWGANTEAFF. The CDR3 nucleotides are TGTGCCAGCAGCGACGCATGGGGGGCGAACACTGAAGCTTTCTTT.

The J gene is TRBJ1-3, the V gene TRBV9; D is ambiguous. This CDR3 comprises 14 residues. Germline V gene data show CDR1 as SGDLS and CDR2 as YYNGEE. Between the trimmed V and J ends, which lost 4 bases and 3 bases, there was a span of 11 bases. The DNA for the CDR3 is TGTGCCAGCAGCCCCGTAATGAGTGGAAACACCATATATTTT. This codes for CASSPVMSGNTIYF.

This chain links TRBV7-9 with TRBJ1-1; D is possibly TRBD1 (5 bases). Germline V gives CDR1 SEHNR, CDR2 FQNEAQ (reference sequence). The CDR3 is 15 amino acids. Trimming removed 5 bases at V and 0 bases at J, with 13 bases between. The CDR3 sequence is CASSSRQQMNTEAFF. The CDR3 DNA follows: TGTGCCAGCAGCAGCCGACAGCAGATGAACACTGAAGCTTTCTTT.